This TCR beta chain was recorded in a study of T-cell memory formation after mild COVID-19. Points on this clonotype: Its target is unknown.

Sample barcodes and UMIs were carried by the TCR alpha and TCR beta cDNA libraries that 5'RACE generated with constant-segment primers. MiXCR was run by TCRdb on the 5' RACE reads, yielding one entry per CDR3 protein. The sample carries roughly 80,000 distinct CDR3 sequences, more than 20% recorded once. Study outcomes and limitations: CD4+ clones that contracted lay mainly in CM and EM; CD8+ ones lay in EMRA. Unconfirmed was the SARS-CoV-2 specificity of second-wave clones that peaked on day 37. Later expanders leaned CD4+, whereas day 15 to 85 contracting clones were balanced CD4/CD8.

Sequencing was performed on PBMCs or a T cell subset sorted from them (not recorded which). This TCR was sampled from a man between 18 and 29 years old who had mild COVID-19 (a few samples of this study predate the infection). Cell type and time point are not known.

CDR3 bases: TGTGCCAGCAGCTTGGGACAGCCGAATTCACCCCTCCACTTT. Its protein is CASSLGQPNSPLHF. The chain is built from TRBV9 and TRBJ1-6, with 7 bases that match TRBD1. The trim removed 4 bases at V and 7 bases at J, leaving 5 bases unmatched. The CDR3 contains 14 residues. CDR1 SGDLS and CDR2 YYNGEE come from the germline V gene.